A single sample gave rise to the 11 T cell receptor beta chains below, sequenced in a study of T cells after yellow fever vaccination. TCRdb called the 5' RACE reads again in MiXCR, with one record for every CDR3 protein. The sample records approximately 260,000 distinct CDR3 sequences, roughly 4.8% being singletons. The sample in question was CD4+ T cells sorted from PBMCs, obtained on the day of the yellow fever booster vaccination. These receptors all stem from a man between 18 and 35 years old who received the YFV17D yellow fever vaccine.

The sample holds many counts of this clonotype. The rearrangement uses TRBV7-2 and TRBJ1-5, with D possibly being TRBD1 (5 bases). V dropped 8 bases and J dropped 9 bases, with 20 bases sitting between them. Germline CDR1 reads SGHTA; CDR2 reads FQGNSA. This CDR3 comprises 14 residues. The CDR3 region has the DNA TGTGCCAGCCGCGGGACGTCGGATCGGGGGCCCCAGCATTTT. Its protein product is CASRGTSDRGPQHF.

The rearrangement uses TRBV12-3 or TRBV12-4 and TRBJ2-1; 10 bases line up with TRBD2. The ends lost 4 bases at V and 1 base at J; junction bases unmatched: 7. There are 17 residues in the CDR3. The CDR3 protein is CASSSLAGGRSYNEQFF. CDR3 DNA: TGTGCCAGCAGTTCGTTAGCGGGGGGCAGGTCCTACAATGAGCAGTTCTTC.

The chain links TRBV19 to TRBJ2-6; 7 bases are shared with TRBD1. Germline-derived CDR1 and CDR2 are LNHDA and SQIVND (reference sequence). After removal of 9 bases from V and 0 bases from J, the junction contained 8 bases not matched to a gene. This CDR3 contains 16 residues. In DNA, the CDR3 is TGTGCCAGCACCCGTGACAGGGACTCTGGGGCCAACGTCCTGACTTTC. Protein sequence: CASTRDRDSGANVLTF.

Only one count was recorded for this clonotype. The rearrangement uses TRBV18 and TRBJ1-2; weak D call: TRBD1 (5 bases). The CDR3 runs to 15 residues. Trimming removed 3 bases at V and 4 bases at J, with 15 bases between. Germline CDR1 is KGHSH and CDR2 is LQKENI. Written as DNA, the CDR3 is TGTGCCAGCTCACCCGCAGGGAACACCCTCTATGGCTACACCTTC. Translation: CASSPAGNTLYGYTF.

This clonotype showed up just a few times. The chain joins TRBV5-5 to TRBJ2-1; 8 nucleotides agree with TRBD2. Unmatched junction bases numbered 13, after V lost 3 bases and J lost 2 bases. Germline V gene lookup returns CDR1 SGHKS and CDR2 YYEKEE (reference sequence). The CDR3 length is 18 residues. The CDR3 spells CASSSRPRGGSPYNEQFF. The CDR3 DNA reads as TGTGCCAGCAGCTCCCGTCCCCGCGGGGGGTCCCCCTACAATGAGCAGTTCTTC.

This clonotype has a handful of counts. The chain has TRBV10-3 and TRBJ1-1, with TRBD1 identical over 8 bases. With 10 bases clipped from V and 5 bases from J, the junction kept 9 bases outside the gene matches. From germline, CDR1 is ENHRY and CDR2 SYGVKD. The CDR3 contains 13 residues. The DNA for the CDR3 is TGTGCCACTCGACAGGGGCTCGGGACTGAAGCTTTCTTT. Its translation is CATRQGLGTEAFF.

This clonotype was seen a handful of times. The chain carries TRBV27 and TRBJ2-3, with 8 bases lining up with TRBD1. Unmatched junction bases numbered 8, after V lost 6 bases and J lost 0 bases. This CDR3 comprises 16 residues. Germline CDR1 MNHEY, CDR2 SMNVEV (reference sequence). DNA for the CDR3: TGTGCCAGCAGAAGACAGGGGATAGCTAGCACAGATACGCAGTATTTT. It translates to CASRRQGIASTDTQYF.

This clonotype occurred a few times. The J gene is TRBJ2-7, the V gene TRBV6-6; 10 bases map to TRBD1. CDR1 and CDR2 (germline): MNHNY, SVGAGI (reference sequence). V trimming: 6 bases; J trimming: 3 bases; junction bases outside the gene matches: 11. The CDR3 is 16 amino acids. The CDR3, as DNA: TGTGCCAGCAGCTACATCACCGGGACAGGGGTCTACGAGCAGTACTTC. It yields the protein CASSYITGTGVYEQYF.

This clonotype occurred many times. The genes are TRBV24-1 and TRBJ2-5, with 7 bases aligning to TRBD1. J lost 3 bases, V lost 3 bases, and 9 bases had no gene match. Germline CDR1 and CDR2: KGHDR and SFDVKD. The CDR3 is 16 amino acids. This CDR3 reads CATSDPTGDREETQYF. The CDR3 DNA sequence: TGTGCCACCAGTGATCCTACAGGGGATAGGGAAGAGACCCAGTACTTC.

This clonotype has only a few counts. This may arise from a read error, as a much more abundant clone is one base away. The chain couples TRBV20-1 to TRBJ1-5; 7 positions match TRBD1. The V gene end was trimmed by 6 bases and the J gene end by 2 bases; junction bases not matched to a gene: 1. This CDR3 is 12 amino acids long. CDR1 and CDR2 (germline): DFQATT, SNEGSKA (reference sequence). This CDR3 reads CSAGQGNQPQHF. In nucleotides, the CDR3 is TGCAGTGCCGGACAGGGCAATCAGCCCCAGCATTTT.

This clonotype has only a few counts. The gene calls are TRBV30 and TRBJ2-3; D may be TRBD2 (5 bases). The CDR3 runs 12 residues. Between the trimmed V and J ends, which lost 5 bases and 6 bases, there was a span of 12 bases. Germline V gene sequence: CDR1 GTSNPN, CDR2 SVGIG (reference sequence). In nucleotides, the CDR3 is TGTGCCTGGGAACGGGAACTCGATACGCAGTATTTT. Its protein is CAWERELDTQYF.